A single sample gave rise to the 4 T cell receptor beta chains below, sequenced in a study of CD8 T cells in Susac syndrome. It was with random hexamers that 0.5 to 1 ug RNA was reverse transcribed. TCRdb reprocessed the immunoSEQ multiplex PCR reads with MiXCR, giving one entry per CDR3 protein. The sample shows 120,000 to 150,000 distinct CDR3 sequences, roughly 95% of them seen only once. The sequenced sample consisted of CD4+ T cells from PBMCs. The source is a human donor in good health.

The chain carries TRBV3-1 and TRBJ2-3; 9 bases are shared with TRBD2. Trimming removed 4 bases from V and 3 bases from J; junction bases left unmatched: 5. Germline-derived CDR1 and CDR2 are LGHDT and YNNKEL (reference sequence). This CDR3 spans 15 amino acids. CDR3 in DNA: TGTGCCAGCAGCCGGTTAGCGGGAGCAACAGATACGCAGTATTTT. Translating it yields CASSRLAGATDTQYF.

This chain joins TRBV7-9 and TRBJ2-7; perhaps TRBD1 as D (6 bases). Germline CDR1 reads SEHNR; CDR2 reads FQNEAQ (reference sequence). V lost 1 base and J 1 base, leaving 8 bases between the germline ends. There are 14 residues in the CDR3. CDR3 loop: CASSLEQGSYEQYF. CDR3 DNA sequence: TGTGCCAGCAGCTTAGAACAGGGTTCCTACGAGCAGTACTTC.

The J gene is TRBJ2-2, the V gene TRBV20-1; unclear D gene. The V end lost 0 bases, the J end lost 1 base, and 9 bases lay between the germline ends. The germline gives CDR1 DFQATT, CDR2 SNEGSKA (reference sequence). CDR3 length equals 15 residues. The CDR3 DNA sequence: TGCAGTGCTAGAGATCCGGCACTGAACACCGGGGAGCTGTTTTTT. It encodes CSARDPALNTGELFF.

The chain uses TRBV18 and TRBJ1-1, with 7 bases matching TRBD1. Germline CDR1 and CDR2: KGHSH and LQKENI. V gave up 1 base and J gave up 1 base; unmatched junction bases: 3. This CDR3 is 15 amino acids long. The CDR3 DNA sequence: TGTGCCAGCTCACCACTTGCAGGGGGGAACACTGAAGCTTTCTTT. Protein sequence: CASSPLAGGNTEAFF.